This TCR beta chain was observed in a study of blood T cell repertoires in COVID-19. The assay was immunoSEQ multiplex PCR, and TCRdb's table has in-frame clones only and misses some. This sample carries over 120,000 clones, approximately 84% of them seen once, and the ten largest clones take around 5%. The CDR3 is 19 amino acids. The V gene end was trimmed by 3 bases and the J gene end by 0 bases; junction bases not matched to a gene: 11. Germline CDR1 is KGHDR and CDR2 is SFDVKD. This receptor was obtained from a human donor in a cohort sampled during active COVID-19. The chain is built from TRBV24-1 and TRBJ2-1, with 9 bases identical to TRBD2. Sequencing was done on a sample of peripheral blood. The CDR3 region is CATSDPSGVGASSYNEQFF. As DNA, the CDR3 is TGTGCCACCAGTGATCCTAGCGGGGTGGGGGCCAGCTCCTACAATGAGCAGTTCTTC.